The sequence of this T cell receptor beta chain was determined in a study of PD-L1 blockade in urothelial cancer. About the research overall: Previous chemotherapy exposure amounted to 0 to 3 regimens for patients. Timepoints chosen for blood analysis were 3 weeks (second dose) and 6 weeks after treatment start.

PCRs were each spiked with synthetic TCR analog templates. Clones were sequenced by immunoSEQ multiplex PCR, and TCRdb holds only the in-frame ones, with some missing. The table has more than 95,000 clones, roughly 90% seen once. The germline V gene encodes CDR1 GTSNPN and CDR2 SVGIG (reference sequence). The CDR3 is 13 residues long. Trimming removed 3 bases from V and 7 bases from J; junction bases left unmatched: 5. Sample time point: peripheral blood 6 weeks after treatment start. This receptor was identified in a man in his fifties or sixties with urothelial cancer. The sequencing used PBMCs, collected around atezolizumab (anti-PD-L1) treatment. The V gene is TRBV30, the J gene TRBJ1-5; the match to TRBD1 covers 8 bases. Here the CDR3 reads CAWSAGGRQPQHF. CDR3 in DNA: TGTGCCTGGAGCGCAGGGGGCAGGCAGCCCCAGCATTTT.